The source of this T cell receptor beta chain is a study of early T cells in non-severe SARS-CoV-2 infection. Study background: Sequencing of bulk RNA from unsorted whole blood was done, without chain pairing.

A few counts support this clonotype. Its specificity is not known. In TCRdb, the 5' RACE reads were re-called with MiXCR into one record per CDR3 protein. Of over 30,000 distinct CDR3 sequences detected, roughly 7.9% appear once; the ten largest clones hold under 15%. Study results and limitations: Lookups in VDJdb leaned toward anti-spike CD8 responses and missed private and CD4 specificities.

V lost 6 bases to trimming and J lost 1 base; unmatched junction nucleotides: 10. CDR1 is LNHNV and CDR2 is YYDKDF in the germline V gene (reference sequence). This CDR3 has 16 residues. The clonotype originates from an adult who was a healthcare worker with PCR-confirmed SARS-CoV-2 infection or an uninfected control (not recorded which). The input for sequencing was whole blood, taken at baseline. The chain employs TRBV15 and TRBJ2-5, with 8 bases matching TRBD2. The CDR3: CATSTTKRGFQETQYF. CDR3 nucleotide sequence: TGTGCCACCAGTACTACTAAGCGGGGGTTCCAAGAGACCCAGTACTTC.